A selection of T cell receptor beta chains follows, all from one sample in a study of T cell responses to AZD1222 COVID-19 vaccine. Measured with immunoSEQ multiplex PCR; TCRdb has only the in-frame clones, and not every one. The table includes over 100,000 clones, about 87% detected once. Sequencing used peripheral blood, obtained 28 days after the second AZD1222 dose. The origin of the receptors is an adult who received the AZD1222 COVID-19 vaccine. CDR3s include the opening cysteine and the closing phenylalanine or tryptophan. The D gene is left open where the match is weak. Expanded clones get a size class; other rows say once, few or many, or leave the size out.

TRBV11-1,-,-,TRBJ2-6,CASSLTRSSGANVLTF,TGTGCCAGCAGCTTAACTCGTAGTTCCGGGGCCAACGTCCTGACTTTC
TRBV2,-,-,TRBJ1-3,CASSPLRFSGNTIYF,TGTGCCAGCAGTCCCCTGAGGTTCTCTGGAAACACCATATATTTT
TRBV7-2,-,-,TRBJ2-3,CASSSTVKGTDTQYF,TGTGCCAGCAGCTCGACAGTCAAGGGGACAGATACGCAGTATTTT
TRBV18,-,TRBD1,TRBJ1-2,CASSPDRGAYGYTF,TGTGCCAGCTCACCGGACAGGGGGGCCTATGGCTACACCTTC
TRBV2,-,TRBD1,TRBJ2-7,CASSNRGLYEQYF,TGTGCCAGCAGTAACAGGGGTCTCTACGAGCAGTACTTC
TRBV10-3,-,-,TRBJ2-3,CAITSRGTDTQYF,TGTGCCATCACGAGCCGGGGCACAGATACGCAGTATTTT
TRBV18,-,-,TRBJ1-1,CASSLTGDTEAFF,TGTGCCAGCTCGCTGACAGGAGATACTGAAGCTTTCTTT
TRBV4-3,-,-,TRBJ2-2,CASSQRTAYTGELFF,TGCGCCAGCAGCCAGAGGACAGCCTACACCGGGGAGCTGTTTTTT
TRBV9,-,-,TRBJ2-3,CASSPRVARDTQYF,TGTGCCAGCAGCCCCAGGGTAGCTAGAGATACGCAGTATTTT
TRBV19,once,-,TRBJ1-5,CASSSASHQPQHF,TGTGCCAGTAGTTCAGCGTCACATCAGCCCCAGCATTTT
TRBV6-6,-,-,TRBJ2-1,CASSYSGGGSYNEQFF,TGTGCCAGCAGTTACTCTGGGGGCGGCTCCTACAATGAGCAGTTCTTC
TRBV30,-,-,TRBJ1-4,CAWSVNEKLFF,TGTGCCTGGAGTGTAAATGAAAAACTGTTTTTT
TRBV11-2,-,-,TRBJ1-1,CASSRVGLNTEAFF,TGTGCCAGCAGCCGCGTAGGACTGAACACTGAAGCTTTCTTT
TRBV11-2,once,-,TRBJ1-2,CASSPDQELAYGYTF,TGTGCCAGCAGTCCAGACCAGGAATTAGCCTATGGCTACACCTTC
TRBV10-3,-,-,TRBJ2-1,CAIRSHNEQFF,TGTGCCATCAGAAGTCACAATGAGCAGTTCTTC
TRBV12-5,-,TRBD1,TRBJ2-2,CASGLRQGQTGELFF,TGTGCTAGTGGTTTGAGACAGGGTCAGACCGGGGAGCTGTTTTTT
TRBV29-1,-,-,TRBJ2-2,CSVGQSTGPGELFF,TGCAGCGTAGGACAATCCACGGGTCCCGGGGAGCTGTTTTTT